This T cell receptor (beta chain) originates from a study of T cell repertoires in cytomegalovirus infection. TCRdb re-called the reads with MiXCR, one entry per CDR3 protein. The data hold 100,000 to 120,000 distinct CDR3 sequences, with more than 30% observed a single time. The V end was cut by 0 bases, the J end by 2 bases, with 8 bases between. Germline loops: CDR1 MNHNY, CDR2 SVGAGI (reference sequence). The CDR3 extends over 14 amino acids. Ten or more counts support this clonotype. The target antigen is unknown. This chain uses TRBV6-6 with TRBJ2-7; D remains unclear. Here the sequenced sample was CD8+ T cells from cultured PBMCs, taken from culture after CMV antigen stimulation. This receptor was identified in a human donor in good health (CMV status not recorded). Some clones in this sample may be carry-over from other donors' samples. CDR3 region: CASSYSSGAYEQYF. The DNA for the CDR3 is TGTGCCAGCAGTTACTCGAGTGGGGCCTACGAGCAGTACTTC.